Listed below are T cell receptor beta chains from one sample, sequenced in a study of T-cell reconstitution after alpha-beta-depleted transplantation in children. Using its own MiXCR run on the PCR reads, TCRdb lists one record per CDR3 protein. This table holds 400,000 to 500,000 distinct CDR3 sequences, about a tenth found once. The sample in question was PBMCs from the stem cell graft donor, obtained from the stem cell graft. All receptors derive from a human donor who donated a stem cell graft to a child with acute myeloid leukemia. CDR3s include the opening cysteine and the closing phenylalanine or tryptophan. A D gene is named only where the DNA matches it firmly. Size values are once, few and many counts, or a class for expanded clones, and some rows have none.

TRBV6-2/TRBV6-3	few	TRBJ2-5	.	TGTGCCAGTGCATCCGGGACGGGCCAAGAGACCCAGTACTTC	CASASGTGQETQYF
TRBV29-1	many	TRBJ2-6	.	TGCAGCGTTCCCCAGGGGGGGTCTGGGGCCAACGTCCTGACTTTC	CSVPQGGSGANVLTF
TRBV5-1	few	TRBJ1-4	.	TGCGCCAGCAGCATGGGGACGACTGAAAAACTGTTTTTT	CASSMGTTEKLFF
TRBV7-2	few	TRBJ2-5	.	TGTGCCAGCAGCTTAATGGGCCATCAAGAGACCCAGTACTTC	CASSLMGHQETQYF
TRBV19	.	TRBJ2-3	TRBD2	TGTGCCAGTAGTCAAGCGGGGGGGCCATCTGCAGATACGCAGTATTTT	CASSQAGGPSADTQYF
TRBV20-1	.	TRBJ2-1	.	TGCAGTGCCAGAGACATAGCCCGGGTTTACAATGAGCAGTTCTTC	CSARDIARVYNEQFF
TRBV12-3/TRBV12-4	.	TRBJ2-4	TRBD1	TGTGCCAGCAACTCCGGGACAGGGAGGAACATTCAGTACTTC	CASNSGTGRNIQYF
TRBV12-5	.	TRBJ2-7	TRBD1	TGTGCTAGTGGTCCGCAGGGGGCTCGAACCTACGAGCAGTACTTC	CASGPQGARTYEQYF
TRBV11-2	few	TRBJ2-6	.	TGTGCCAGCAGCTTAGTCCCTGGACAACACTACTCTGGGGCCAACGTCCTGACTTTC	CASSLVPGQHYSGANVLTF
TRBV12-3/TRBV12-4	few	TRBJ2-5	TRBD2	TGTGCCAGCGCCGGGGCTAGCGGGCGACAAGAGACCCAGTACTTC	CASAGASGRQETQYF
TRBV5-1	.	TRBJ1-5	.	TGCGCCAGCAGCTTGGGGACACTTAGCAATCAGCCCCAGCATTTT	CASSLGTLSNQPQHF
TRBV6-1	.	TRBJ1-1	TRBD1	TGTGCCAGCAGTCCGGAGGGGGCTAAGAACACTGAAGCTTTCTTT	CASSPEGAKNTEAFF
TRBV9	many	TRBJ2-3	TRBD2	TGTGCCAGCAGCGCCAGACTAGCGGGAGGCGCAGATACGCAGTATTTT	CASSARLAGGADTQYF
TRBV5-1	many	TRBJ2-7	TRBD1	TGCGCCAGCAGCTCCCGGGACAGGGGTCGGTACGAGCAGTACTTC	CASSSRDRGRYEQYF
TRBV12-3/TRBV12-4	.	TRBJ1-5	.	TGTGCCAGCAGCCTAGGGATTCGGTTCCATTTT	CASSLGIRFHF
TRBV6-4	many	TRBJ2-1	TRBD2	TGTGCCAGCAGTGAAGGGACTAGCGGGAATGAGCAGTTCTTC	CASSEGTSGNEQFF
TRBV5-5	.	TRBJ2-2	TRBD2	TGTGCCAGCAGCTTGGTCCTAGCGGGTTTGAACACCGGGGAGCTGTTTTTT	CASSLVLAGLNTGELFF
TRBV11-2	.	TRBJ2-1	.	TGTGCCAGCAGCTCTCCTCCGGGGGCAACTAGTTTTGTCCATGAGCAGTTCTTC	CASSSPPGATSFVHEQFF
TRBV7-2	few	TRBJ2-3	.	TGTGCCAGCAGCGCCCTGGGGGTGGTAGATACGCAGTATTTT	CASSALGVVDTQYF
TRBV6-1	few	TRBJ1-2	.	TGTGCCAGCAGTGGACGGACAGACCTATATGGCTACACCTTC	CASSGRTDLYGYTF
TRBV5-1	few	TRBJ2-2	TRBD1	TGCGCCAGCAGCTCCGGGACAGGTTGGACCGGGGAGCTGTTTTTT	CASSSGTGWTGELFF
TRBV4-3	many	TRBJ2-5	.	TGCGCCAGCAGCCAGGGTGACAGCCCGCCTGAGACCCAGTACTTC	CASSQGDSPPETQYF
TRBV6-5	.	TRBJ1-1	.	TGTGCCAGCAGTTACTCGGGGTCTGGGGTATGGAACACTGAAGCTTTCTTT	CASSYSGSGVWNTEAFF
TRBV7-2	.	TRBJ2-1	.	TGTGCCAGCAGACTCCTATATCCGGGACGACTGTACAATGAGCAGTTCTTC	CASRLLYPGRLYNEQFF
TRBV18	.	TRBJ2-5	.	TGTGCCAGCTCATCGGGACTGGGGGAGACCCAGTACTTC	CASSSGLGETQYF
TRBV12-3/TRBV12-4	.	TRBJ2-1	TRBD2	TGTGCCAGCAGTTCCGGGACTAGCGGGAGAAGGGTTGAGCAGTTCTTC	CASSSGTSGRRVEQFF
TRBV29-1	few	TRBJ1-1	.	TGCAGCGTTGAATGGGGGTCCACTGAAGCTTTCTTT	CSVEWGSTEAFF
TRBV29-1	many	TRBJ2-5	.	TGCAGCGCTGGGGGGCCCGGAGGGACCCAGTACTTC	CSAGGPGGTQYF
TRBV7-6	.	TRBJ2-4	TRBD2	TGTGCCAGCAGCCCTGAGACTAGCGCAGACAGTCAGTACTTC	CASSPETSADSQYF
TRBV27	.	TRBJ1-2	.	TGTGCCAGCTCGGTGACGGCTACTAACTATGGCTACACCTTC	CASSVTATNYGYTF
TRBV5-6	.	TRBJ1-2	.	TGTGCCAGCAGCTTGATACAGACTTCTAACTATGGCTACACCTTC	CASSLIQTSNYGYTF